These 27 T cell receptor beta chains share one sample of origin, sequenced in a study of blood T cell repertoires in COVID-19. Method: immunoSEQ multiplex PCR; TCRdb's copy keeps in-frame clones and lacks some. The data contain roughly 80,000 clones, approximately 86% of them singletons. Sequencing was performed on peripheral blood. These receptors were taken from a woman aged 55-69 years with acute or convalescent COVID-19.

This sequence joins TRBV5-1 and TRBJ1-3, with D perhaps TRBD1 (5 bases). Germline values: CDR1 SGHRS, CDR2 YFSETQ. Deletions cut 3 bases from V and 2 bases from J, with 15 bases between. This CDR3 has 16 amino acids. The CDR3 protein is CASSSQGPGAGNTIYF. CDR3 sequence (DNA): TGCGCCAGCAGCTCGCAGGGCCCCGGAGCTGGAAACACCATATATTTT. Supplemented by reference TRBV5-1 and TRBJ1-3, the full variable domain reads KAGVTQTPRYLIKTRGQQVTLSCSPISGHRSVSWYQQTPGQGLQFLFEYFSETQRNKGNFPGRFSGRQFSNSRSEMNVSTLELGDSALYLCASSSQGPGAGNTIYFGEGSWLTVV.

The V call is TRBV7-9, the J call TRBJ2-7, with a possible D match to TRBD2 (7 bases). Germline lookup yields CDR1 SEHNR and CDR2 FQNEAQ (reference sequence). The V end lost 3 bases, the J end lost 0 bases, and 9 bases lay between the germline ends. The CDR3 has 14 amino acids. CDR3 amino acids: CASSFGGPSYEQYF. As DNA, the CDR3 is TGTGCCAGCAGCTTCGGGGGGCCCTCCTACGAGCAGTACTTC.

The V call is TRBV30, the J call TRBJ1-5, with 7 positions matching TRBD1. The V gene end was trimmed by 5 bases and the J gene end by 2 bases; junction bases not matched to a gene: 6. The CDR3 is 14 amino acids. Germline CDR1 is GTSNPN and CDR2 is SVGIG (reference sequence). The CDR3 loop is CAWGTGDGNQPQHF. CDR3 sequence (DNA): TGTGCCTGGGGAACAGGGGACGGCAATCAGCCCCAGCATTTT. Variable domain in full (rest from reference TRBV30 and TRBJ1-5): SQTIHQWPATLVQPVGSPLSLECTVEGTSNPNLYWYRQAAGRGLQLLFYSVGIGQISSEVPQNLSASRPQDRQFILSSKKLLLSDSGFYLCAWGTGDGNQPQHFGDGTRLSIL.

This clone has just one count. This chain uses TRBV18 with TRBJ1-2; TRBD1 might be the D (6 bases). V lost 3 bases and J lost 4, with 9 bases in between. The germline V gene has CDR1 KGHSH and CDR2 LQKENI. This CDR3 is 13 amino acids long. CDR3 in DNA: TGTGCCAGCTCACCGGGGACACGCTATGGCTACACCTTC. This encodes CASSPGTRYGYTF.

The chain employs TRBV27 and TRBJ1-5; D is undetermined. The germline V gene has CDR1 MNHEY and CDR2 SMNVEV (reference sequence). CDR3 length: 14 residues. V was trimmed by 6 bases and J by 1 base, leaving 10 bases between them. The CDR3 DNA is TGTGCCAGCAGCCTAGAGGGCAGCAATCAGCCCCAGCATTTT. It encodes CASSLEGSNQPQHF.

The chain combines TRBV3-1 (or the pseudogene TRBV3-2) with TRBJ2-1; perhaps TRBD1 as D (5 bases). The germline V gene has CDR1 LGHDT and CDR2 YNNKEL (reference sequence). The CDR3 consists of 16 residues. Trimming cost V 8 bases and J 8 bases, with 25 bases left between them. CDR3 bases: TGTGCCAGCCTCGCCTCACAGGTTACAGCGACCCATGAGCAGTTCTTC. As protein: CASLASQVTATHEQFF.

The genes are TRBV19 and TRBJ2-1, with D possibly TRBD2 on 6 matching bases. The V and J ends lost 6 bases and 8 bases respectively, with 26 bases between them. Looked up from germline, CDR1 is LNHDA and CDR2 is SQIVND (reference sequence). This CDR3 is built from 17 residues. Here the CDR3 reads CASRGPVKSGWLYEQFF. Here the CDR3 DNA reads TGTGCCAGTAGGGGACCCGTGAAGAGCGGGTGGTTATATGAGCAGTTCTTC.

The CDR3, as DNA: TGTGCCAGCAGTCCGACAGGGGGCGCACACAATGAGCAGTTCTTC. Encoded protein: CASSPTGGAHNEQFF. The V call is TRBV27, the J call TRBJ2-1, with 10 bases lining up with TRBD1. Trimming took 5 bases from V and 5 from J; bases not matched to a gene: 6. The CDR3 runs to 15 residues. Germline CDR1 and CDR2: MNHEY and SMNVEV (reference sequence).

The genes are TRBV19 and TRBJ2-2; 9 bases match TRBD1. J lost 7 bases, V lost 1 base, and 16 bases had no gene match. This CDR3 contains 19 residues. CDR1 is LNHDA and CDR2 is SQIVND in the germline V gene (reference sequence). CDR3 DNA: TGTGCCAGTAGTATAGTCCTACAAAGTTGGACAGGGGCCGGCGGGGAGCTGTTTTTT. This codes for CASSIVLQSWTGAGGELFF.

The chain joins TRBV4-2 to TRBJ2-6; 10 bases fit TRBD2. Germline CDR1 and CDR2: LGHNA and YNFKEQ. The CDR3 runs 20 residues. V was pared by 3 bases and J by 4 bases, with 15 bases of the junction left unmatched. The CDR3 spells CASSQTASGGTWVGANVLTF. The CDR3 nucleotides read TGTGCCAGCAGCCAGACAGCTAGCGGGGGAACCTGGGTGGGGGCCAACGTCCTGACTTTC.

V gene TRBV18 combines with J gene TRBJ1-2, with a possible D match to TRBD1 (6 bases). Germline lookup yields CDR1 KGHSH and CDR2 LQKENI. This CDR3 is built from 14 residues. Trimming removed 3 bases from V and 7 bases from J, with 15 bases in between. CDR3 sequence: CASSPGRGVGGYTF. CDR3 DNA sequence: TGTGCCAGCTCACCTGGCAGGGGAGTTGGTGGCTACACCTTC. The full variable domain, its missing parts supplied by reference TRBV18 and TRBJ1-2, is NAGVMQNPRHLVRRRGQEARLRCSPMKGHSHVYWYRQLPEEGLKFMVYLQKENIIDESGMPKERFSAEFPKEGPSILRIQQVVRGDSAAYFCASSPGRGVGGYTFGSGTRLTVV.

The chain is built from TRBV28 and TRBJ2-2, with D possibly matching TRBD1 (5 bases). Trimming cost V 2 bases and J 2 bases, with 15 bases left between them. Germline CDR1 and CDR2: MDHEN and SYDVKM. The CDR3 is 17 amino acids. The CDR3: CASSLTPLRGNTGELFF. For the CDR3, the DNA is TGTGCCAGCAGTTTAACGCCTCTTAGGGGAAACACCGGGGAGCTGTTTTTT.

The rearrangement uses TRBV7-2 and TRBJ1-1; TRBD1 is a possible D gene (5 bases). V dropped 5 bases and J dropped 1 base, with 8 bases sitting between them. Germline CDR1 is SGHTA and CDR2 is FQGNSA. This CDR3 has 13 residues. CDR3 DNA: TGTGCCAGCAGCGTTACAGGGAACACTGAAGCTTTCTTT. This translates into CASSVTGNTEAFF.

The chain has TRBV2 and TRBJ1-5; TRBD1 matches 9 bases. The CDR3 has 15 amino acids. In germline, CDR1 is SNHLY, CDR2 FYNNEI. V trimming: 6 bases; J trimming: 6 bases; junction bases outside the gene matches: 9. CDR3 in amino acids: CASSVGQGTGQPQHF. The CDR3 nucleotides read TGTGCCAGCAGCGTGGGACAGGGTACGGGTCAGCCCCAGCATTTT.

The chain recombines TRBV4-1 with TRBJ1-2, with unresolved D. Per the germline V gene, CDR1 is MGHRA and CDR2 is YSYEKL. The CDR3 is 16 residues long. V gave up 1 base and J gave up 1 base, with 13 bases separating them. The CDR3 reads CASSQGLGDRNYGYTF. The CDR3 DNA sequence: TGCGCCAGCAGCCAAGGGTTGGGAGACCGTAACTATGGCTACACCTTC.

This sequence joins TRBV2 and TRBJ1-5; tentative D call: TRBD1 (5 bases). CDR3 length: 16 residues. Looked up from germline, CDR1 is SNHLY and CDR2 is FYNNEI. Trimming stripped 6 bases from V and 0 bases from J, with 15 bases between. CDR3 in DNA: TGTGCCAGCAGGCCCGGGACTACAAATAGCAATCAGCCCCAGCATTTT. Residues: CASRPGTTNSNQPQHF.

The V call is TRBV11-3, the J call TRBJ2-3; D uncertain. The germline CDR1 and CDR2 sequences are SGHNT and YENEEA. Trimming took 0 bases from V and 1 from J, leaving 11 bases between them. The CDR3 has 16 amino acids. The CDR3 sequence: CASSLDSGFGTDTQYF. In nucleotides, the CDR3 is TGTGCCAGCAGCTTAGATTCAGGTTTCGGCACAGATACGCAGTATTTT.

The count of this clone is one. The rearrangement uses TRBV14 and TRBJ2-7; 10 nucleotides align to TRBD1. J was trimmed by 6 bases and V by 2 bases; bases with no gene match: 10. Germline V gene lookup returns CDR1 SGHDN and CDR2 FVKESK. This CDR3 has 16 residues. The CDR3 protein is CASSQYETGGWIEQYF. In nucleotides, the CDR3 is TGTGCCAGCAGCCAATACGAGACAGGGGGCTGGATCGAGCAGTACTTC.

The CDR3 spells CASSATGYGYGYTF. The DNA of the CDR3 is TGTGCCAGCAGCGCGACAGGGTACGGCTATGGCTACACCTTC. The chain joins TRBV9 to TRBJ1-2; 7 bases match TRBD1. Germline trimming cut 3 bases from V and 4 bases from J; bases unmatched to any gene: 6. This CDR3 is 14 amino acids long. Germline CDR1 reads SGDLS; CDR2 reads YYNGEE.

The V call is TRBV6-5, the J call TRBJ2-2; TRBD1 might be the D (5 bases). The germline V gene encodes CDR1 MNHEY and CDR2 SVGAGI. V lost 6 bases to trimming and J lost 1 base, with 9 bases between them. This CDR3 is built from 14 residues. The chain's CDR3 is CASRARENTGELFF. CDR3 DNA sequence: TGTGCCAGCAGGGCCAGGGAGAACACCGGGGAGCTGTTTTTT.

V and J are TRBV5-1 and TRBJ1-2; TRBD1 aligns across 8 bases. This CDR3 has 14 residues. J was trimmed by 4 bases and V by 3 bases; bases with no gene match: 5. Germline lookup yields CDR1 SGHRS and CDR2 YFSETQ. CDR3 sequence reads: CASSSPDRGYGYTF. The CDR3 DNA reads as TGCGCCAGCAGCTCCCCCGACAGGGGCTATGGCTACACCTTC. The entire variable domain, with the rest obtained from reference TRBV5-1 and TRBJ1-2, is as follows: KAGVTQTPRYLIKTRGQQVTLSCSPISGHRSVSWYQQTPGQGLQFLFEYFSETQRNKGNFPGRFSGRQFSNSRSEMNVSTLELGDSALYLCASSSPDRGYGYTFGSGTRLTVV.

CDR3 bases: TGTGCTAGTGGTTTGGGGGACAGGCGCTCCCAGCATTTT. As protein: CASGLGDRRSQHF. V is TRBV12-5 and J is TRBJ1-5; 8 bases line up with TRBD1. Per germline, CDR1 LGHNT and CDR2 FRNRAP. Trimming took 1 base from V and 11 from J; bases not matched to a gene: 4. The CDR3 covers 13 residues. Together with reference TRBV12-5 and TRBJ1-5, the CDR3 gives the full variable domain: DARVTQTPRHKVTEMGQEVTMRCQPILGHNTVFWYRQTMMQGLELLAYFRNRAPLDDSGMPKDRFSAEMPDATLATLKIQPSEPRDSAVYFCASGLGDRRSQHFGDGTRLSIL.

This chain connects TRBV5-1 to TRBJ2-3; 11 bases are shared with TRBD2. With 6 bases clipped from V and 5 bases from J, the junction kept 5 bases outside the gene matches. CDR3 length equals 14 residues. Germline CDR1 and CDR2: SGHRS and YFSETQ. CDR3 loop: CASKLAGVRDTQYF. The CDR3, as DNA: TGCGCCAGCAAACTAGCGGGGGTTCGAGATACGCAGTATTTT.

The chain links TRBV13 to TRBJ2-1, with D unclear. Germline CDR1 PRHDT, CDR2 FYEKMQ (reference sequence). V was trimmed by 5 bases and J by 0 bases, leaving 5 bases between them. The CDR3 spans 13 residues. As DNA, the CDR3 is TGTGCCAGCAGCACAAGCTCCTACAATGAGCAGTTCTTC. Protein: CASSTSSYNEQFF.

The V gene is TRBV7-2, the J gene TRBJ1-2, with a weak D call TRBD1 (5 bases). Per the germline V gene, CDR1 is SGHTA and CDR2 is FQGNSA. V gave up 1 base and J gave up 1 base, with 19 bases separating them. CDR3 length: 18 residues. For the CDR3, the DNA is TGTGCCAGCAGCTTAGATGCTCCCCCCGCAGGGTTTAACTATGGCTACACCTTC. Translation: CASSLDAPPAGFNYGYTF.

This sequence joins TRBV19 and TRBJ2-3; TRBD2 agrees at 9 bases. The V and J ends lost 6 bases and 2 bases, in that order; junction bases with no gene match: 9. Germline values: CDR1 LNHDA, CDR2 SQIVND (reference sequence). This CDR3 contains 16 residues. The DNA of the CDR3 is TGTGCCAGTAGCCCCGGGCTAGCGGGATTCACAGATACGCAGTATTTT. Translating gives CASSPGLAGFTDTQYF.

V is TRBV5-6 and J is TRBJ1-4, with TRBD1 identical over 9 bases. There are 16 residues in the CDR3. J gave up 7 bases and V 4 bases, and 11 bases lay outside the gene matches. Germline lookup yields CDR1 SGHDT and CDR2 YYEEEE. DNA for the CDR3: TGTGCCAGCAGCACGGCGGGCACAGGGGGCAGTGAAAAACTGTTTTTT. Translated, it gives CASSTAGTGGSEKLFF.